One sample yielded the 17 T cell receptor beta chains listed below, sequenced in a study of blood T cell repertoires in COVID-19 (TCRdb year 2020). Libraries were constructed by the immunoSEQ multiplex PCR assay. This is the immuneACCESS table as TCRdb keeps it, with only in-frame sequences that have V and J called. A part of the clones is gone; compared with another copy, unresolved V genes explain less than half, and the rest is unexplained. The sample data list about 420,000 clones, and 80% to 90% of these were observed just once. The biggest ten clones account for 0.8% to 1% of the sample. Sequencing was performed on peripheral blood. All receptors derive from a man aged 18 to 30 with COVID-19, enrolled during active disease.

This rearrangement joins TRBV9 to TRBJ2-7; weak D call: TRBD1 (6 bases). The CDR3 is 15 residues long. Trimming cost V 7 bases and J 2 bases, with 19 bases left between them. CDR1 is SGDLS, CDR2 YYNGEE, per germline. CDR3 protein: CASGPSWDTPYEQYF. CDR3 nucleotide sequence: TGTGCCAGCGGTCCCTCTTGGGACACCCCCTACGAGCAGTACTTC.

The J gene is TRBJ1-1, the V gene TRBV7-9, with TRBD1 matching over 8 bases. The germline V gene encodes CDR1 SEHNR and CDR2 FQNEAQ (reference sequence). This CDR3 comprises 15 residues. V was clipped by 5 bases and J by 6 bases; unmatched bases: 11. DNA of the CDR3: TGTGCCAGCAGCCTAGGACAGGGAAGTATGGCTGAAGCTTTCTTT. It specifies CASSLGQGSMAEAFF.

The chain couples TRBV5-5 to TRBJ2-7; D ambiguous. In germline, CDR1 is SGHKS, CDR2 YYEKEE (reference sequence). The CDR3 extends over 13 amino acids. V lost 4 bases, J lost 6 bases, and 14 bases lay in between. The DNA of the CDR3 is TGTGCCAGCAGCCCCCTACCTAGTCGCGAGCAGTACTTC. Its translation: CASSPLPSREQYF.

This chain joins TRBV24-1 and TRBJ1-3; TRBD1 aligns across 8 bases. Germline V gene lookup returns CDR1 KGHDR and CDR2 SFDVKD. V dropped 10 bases and J dropped 8; count of bases not matched to a gene: 18. The CDR3 is 16 amino acids. CDR3 residues: CATERTGSARDHTIYF. CDR3 nucleotides: TGTGCCACGGAAAGGACAGGGAGCGCCCGGGATCACACCATATATTTT.

V gene TRBV7-9 combines with J gene TRBJ1-1; D unresolved. Germline V gene lookup returns CDR1 SEHNR and CDR2 FQNEAQ (reference sequence). This CDR3 is built from 13 residues. V gave up 4 bases and J gave up 10 bases, with 16 bases separating them. The chain's CDR3 is CASSSPLRVRAFF. DNA for the CDR3: TGTGCCAGCAGCTCCCCCCTGAGGGTAAGAGCTTTCTTT.

This clone has just a few counts. This sequence joins TRBV5-1 and TRBJ2-7; 9 bases agree with TRBD1. Germline CDR1 reads SGHRS; CDR2 reads YFSETQ. The CDR3 runs 14 residues. V lost 0 bases, J lost 6 bases, and 4 bases stayed unmatched. The CDR3 reads CASSLDRGHREQYF. CDR3 DNA sequence: TGCGCCAGCAGCTTGGACAGGGGGCATCGCGAGCAGTACTTC.

J is TRBJ2-3 and V is TRBV15, with 11 bases fitting TRBD2. The CDR3 contains 17 residues. With 1 base clipped from V and 2 bases from J, the junction kept 5 bases outside the gene matches. Germline assignment: CDR1 LNHNV and CDR2 YYDKDF (reference sequence). Here the CDR3 DNA reads TGTGCCACCAGCAGAGGGCCGACTAGCGGGACCACAGATACGCAGTATTTT. Translation gives CATSRGPTSGTTDTQYF.

This rearrangement joins TRBV30 to TRBJ1-6; TRBD1 matches at 7 bases. Germline CDR1 GTSNPN, CDR2 SVGIG (reference sequence). The V and J ends lost 3 bases and 7 bases, in that order; junction bases with no gene match: 6. CDR3 size: 14 residues. The DNA for the CDR3 is TGTGCCTGGAGCTTAGGGACAGACAATTCACCCCTCCACTTT. Translation gives CAWSLGTDNSPLHF.

J is TRBJ2-7 and V is TRBV5-4, with 11 nucleotides matching TRBD2. Germline values: CDR1 SGHNT, CDR2 YYREEE (reference sequence). J gave up 0 bases and V 4 bases, and 9 bases lay outside the gene matches. There are 17 residues in the CDR3. CDR3 bases: TGTGCCAGCAGCCCTGGGACTAGCGGAGCCAACTCCTACGAGCAGTACTTC. It encodes CASSPGTSGANSYEQYF. The whole variable domain, filled in from reference TRBV5-4 and TRBJ2-7, reads ETGVTQSPTHLIKTRGQQVTLRCSSQSGHNTVSWYQQALGQGPQFIFQYYREEENGRGNFPPRFSGLQFPNYSSELNVNALELDDSALYLCASSPGTSGANSYEQYFGPGTRLTVT.

The rearrangement joins TRBV5-8 to TRBJ1-4; D gene uncertain. The germline V and J ends were trimmed by 1 base and 4 bases, with 8 bases remaining between them. The germline CDR1 and CDR2 sequences are SGHTS and YDEGEE. The CDR3 length is 14 residues. The CDR3 region has the DNA TGTGCCAGCAGCTTGTTCCCTATTAATGAAAAACTGTTTTTT. This gives the protein CASSLFPINEKLFF.

The rearrangement links TRBV10-1 to TRBJ2-7; D gene unclear. Trimming took 2 bases from V and 8 from J, leaving 10 bases between them. Germline CDR1 is WNHNN and CDR2 is SYGVQD (reference sequence). This CDR3 comprises 12 residues. CDR3 sequence reads: CASSENGRQQYF. CDR3 bases: TGCGCCAGCAGTGAGAATGGCAGGCAGCAGTACTTC.

V and J are TRBV5-8 and TRBJ2-7; 10 bases line up with TRBD1. CDR1 is SGHTS, CDR2 YDEGEE, per germline. The CDR3 covers 16 residues. V was pared by 3 bases and J by 1 base, with 7 bases of the junction left unmatched. The CDR3 loop reads CASSWYGQGDSYEQYF. The DNA for the CDR3 is TGTGCCAGCAGCTGGTACGGACAGGGGGATTCCTACGAGCAGTACTTC.

This chain connects TRBV9 to TRBJ1-3; the D is unclear. Trimming pared 4 bases from V and 0 bases from J, leaving 20 bases between. The CDR3 totals 18 residues. Germline V gene lookup returns CDR1 SGDLS and CDR2 YYNGEE. CDR3 sequence: CASSSNLGRHSSGNTIYF. In nucleotides, the CDR3 is TGTGCCAGCAGCTCAAACTTAGGCAGGCACAGCTCTGGAAACACCATATATTTT.

V is TRBV7-9 and J is TRBJ2-2; 10 nucleotides align to TRBD2. This CDR3 is 14 amino acids long. V was pared by 3 bases and J by 6 bases, with 1 base of the junction left unmatched. From germline, CDR1 is SEHNR and CDR2 FQNEAQ (reference sequence). The CDR3: CASSFLAGAGELFF. The CDR3 nucleotides are TGTGCCAGCAGCTTCCTAGCGGGAGCCGGGGAGCTGTTTTTT.

V is TRBV28 and J is TRBJ2-5; possibly TRBD2 for D (5 bases). The CDR3 spans 14 residues. Per the germline V gene, CDR1 is MDHEN and CDR2 is SYDVKM. V was pared by 2 bases and J by 5 bases, with 12 bases between. CDR3 in DNA: TGTGCCAGCAGTTTAGAGGGTTTTCGGGAGACCCAGTACTTC. Its protein product is CASSLEGFRETQYF.

The chain has TRBV24-1 and TRBJ1-3, with D hard to call. Between the trimmed V and J ends, which lost 4 bases and 0 bases, there was a span of 12 bases. Germline assignment: CDR1 KGHDR and CDR2 SFDVKD. The CDR3 extends over 16 amino acids. The CDR3: CATSDLRHLSGNTIYF. The CDR3 DNA is TGTGCCACCAGTGACCTACGACACCTCTCTGGAAACACCATATATTTT.

This clone occurred a few times. This chain joins TRBV6-6 and TRBJ1-5; TRBD1 agrees at 7 bases. Germline CDR1 reads MNHNY; CDR2 reads SVGAGI (reference sequence). V was pared by 8 bases and J by 0 bases, with 4 bases of the junction left unmatched. The CDR3 is 14 amino acids. The CDR3 reads CASCDRASNQPQHF. The CDR3 DNA reads TGTGCCAGCTGTGACAGGGCTAGCAATCAGCCCCAGCATTTT.